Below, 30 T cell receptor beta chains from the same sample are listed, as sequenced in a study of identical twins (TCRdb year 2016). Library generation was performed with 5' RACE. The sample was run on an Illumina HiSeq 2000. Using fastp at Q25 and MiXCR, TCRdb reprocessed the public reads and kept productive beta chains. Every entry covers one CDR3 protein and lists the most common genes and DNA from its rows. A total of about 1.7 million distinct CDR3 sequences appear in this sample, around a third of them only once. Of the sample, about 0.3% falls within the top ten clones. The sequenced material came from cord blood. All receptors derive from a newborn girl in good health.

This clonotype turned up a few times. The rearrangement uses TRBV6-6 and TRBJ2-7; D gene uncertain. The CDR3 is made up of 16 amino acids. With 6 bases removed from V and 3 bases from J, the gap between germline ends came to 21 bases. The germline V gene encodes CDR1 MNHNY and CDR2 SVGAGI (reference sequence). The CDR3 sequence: CASSYPETFPNYEQYF. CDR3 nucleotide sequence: TGTGCCAGCAGCTACCCCGAGACCTTTCCCAACTACGAGCAGTACTTC.

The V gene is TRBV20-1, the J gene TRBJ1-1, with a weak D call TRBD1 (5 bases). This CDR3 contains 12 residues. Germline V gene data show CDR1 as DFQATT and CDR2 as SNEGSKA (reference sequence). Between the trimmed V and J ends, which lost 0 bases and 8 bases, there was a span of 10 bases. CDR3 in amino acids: CSARDQRTEAFF. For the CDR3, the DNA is TGCAGTGCTAGAGATCAGAGGACAGAAGCTTTCTTT.

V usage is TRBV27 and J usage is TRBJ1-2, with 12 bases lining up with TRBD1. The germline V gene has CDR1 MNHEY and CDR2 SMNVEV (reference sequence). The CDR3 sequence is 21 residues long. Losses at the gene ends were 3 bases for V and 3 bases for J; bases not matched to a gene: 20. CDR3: CASSFLYAPGTGGFTYYGYTF. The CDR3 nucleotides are TGTGCCAGCAGTTTCCTATACGCACCCGGGACAGGGGGCTTTACTTACTATGGCTACACCTTC.

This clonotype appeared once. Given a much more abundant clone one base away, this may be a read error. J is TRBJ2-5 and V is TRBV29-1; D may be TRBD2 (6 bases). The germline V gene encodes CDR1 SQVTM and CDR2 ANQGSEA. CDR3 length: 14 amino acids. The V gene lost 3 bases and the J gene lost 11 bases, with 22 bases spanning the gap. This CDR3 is CSVEPRTTYNEQYF. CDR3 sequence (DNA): TGCAGCGTTGAGCCTCGGACTACTTACAATGAGCAGTACTTC.

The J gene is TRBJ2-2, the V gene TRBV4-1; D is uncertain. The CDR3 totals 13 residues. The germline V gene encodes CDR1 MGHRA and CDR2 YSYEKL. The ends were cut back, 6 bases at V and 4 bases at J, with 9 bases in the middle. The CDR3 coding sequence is TGCGCCAGCAGGCCGGTCCCCACCGGGGAGCTGTTTTTT. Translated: CASRPVPTGELFF.

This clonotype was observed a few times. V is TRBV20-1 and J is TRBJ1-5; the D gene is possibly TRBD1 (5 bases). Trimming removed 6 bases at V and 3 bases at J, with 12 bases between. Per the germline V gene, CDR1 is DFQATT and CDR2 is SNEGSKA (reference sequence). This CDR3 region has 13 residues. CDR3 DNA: TGCAGTGCCCCGACAGCCCTCAATCAGCCCCAGCATTTT. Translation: CSAPTALNQPQHF.

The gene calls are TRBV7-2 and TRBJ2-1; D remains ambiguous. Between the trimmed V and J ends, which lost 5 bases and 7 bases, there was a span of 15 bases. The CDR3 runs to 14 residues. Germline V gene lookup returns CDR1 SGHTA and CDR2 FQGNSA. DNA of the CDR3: TGTGCCAGCAGCGGCGGCACTACCCTAAATGAGCAGTTCTTC. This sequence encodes CASSGGTTLNEQFF.

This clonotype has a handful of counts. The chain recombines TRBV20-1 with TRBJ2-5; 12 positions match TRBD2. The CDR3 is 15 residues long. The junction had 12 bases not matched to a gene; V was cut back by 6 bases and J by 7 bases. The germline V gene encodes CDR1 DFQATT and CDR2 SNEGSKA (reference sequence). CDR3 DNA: TGCAGTGCCAACCCTAGCGGGGGGGCGTTTGTGACCCAGTACTTC. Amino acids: CSANPSGGAFVTQYF.

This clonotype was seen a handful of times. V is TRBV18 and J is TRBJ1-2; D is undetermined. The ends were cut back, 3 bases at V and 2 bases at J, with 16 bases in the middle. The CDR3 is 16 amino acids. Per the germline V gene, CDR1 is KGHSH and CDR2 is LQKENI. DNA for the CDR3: TGTGCCAGCTCACCGGGCAGCCCCGGGCCAAACTATGGCTACACCTTC. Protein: CASSPGSPGPNYGYTF.

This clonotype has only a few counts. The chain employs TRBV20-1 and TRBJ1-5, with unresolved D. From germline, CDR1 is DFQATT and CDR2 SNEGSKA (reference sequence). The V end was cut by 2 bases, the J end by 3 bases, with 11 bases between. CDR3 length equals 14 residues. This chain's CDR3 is CSARLSEDNQPQHF. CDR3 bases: TGCAGTGCTAGATTATCGGAAGACAATCAGCCCCAGCATTTT.

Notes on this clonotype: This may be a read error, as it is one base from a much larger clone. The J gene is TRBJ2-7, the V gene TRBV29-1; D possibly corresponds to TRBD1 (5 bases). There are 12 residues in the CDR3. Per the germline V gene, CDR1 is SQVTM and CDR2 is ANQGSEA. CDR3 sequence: CGVDSGTYEQYF. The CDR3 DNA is TGCGGCGTTGACTCAGGGACCTACGAGCAGTACTTC.

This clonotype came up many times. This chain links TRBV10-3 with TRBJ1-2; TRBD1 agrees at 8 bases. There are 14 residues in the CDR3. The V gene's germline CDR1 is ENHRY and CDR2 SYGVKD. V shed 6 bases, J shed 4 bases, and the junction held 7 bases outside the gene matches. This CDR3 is CAISPDRGLYGYTF. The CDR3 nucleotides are TGTGCCATCAGCCCTGACAGGGGCCTCTATGGCTACACCTTC.

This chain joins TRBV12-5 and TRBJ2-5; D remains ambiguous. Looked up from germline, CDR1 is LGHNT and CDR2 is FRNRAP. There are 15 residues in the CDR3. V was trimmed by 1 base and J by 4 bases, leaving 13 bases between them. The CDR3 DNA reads TGTGCTAGTGGTTTGGGACTCCCGGTGGCAGAGACCCAGTACTTC. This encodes CASGLGLPVAETQYF.

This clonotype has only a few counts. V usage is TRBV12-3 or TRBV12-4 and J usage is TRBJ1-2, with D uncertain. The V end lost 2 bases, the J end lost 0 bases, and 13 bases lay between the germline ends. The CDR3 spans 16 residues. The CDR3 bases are TGTGCCAGCAGTTTAATCTCCAGGTCCCCTAACTATGGCTACACCTTC. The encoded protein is CASSLISRSPNYGYTF.

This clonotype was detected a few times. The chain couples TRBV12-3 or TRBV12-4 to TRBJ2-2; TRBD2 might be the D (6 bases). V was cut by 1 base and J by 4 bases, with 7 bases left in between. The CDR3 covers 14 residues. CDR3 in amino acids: CASSLVRGTGELFF. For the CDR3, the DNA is TGTGCCAGCAGTTTAGTGCGGGGCACCGGGGAGCTGTTTTTT.

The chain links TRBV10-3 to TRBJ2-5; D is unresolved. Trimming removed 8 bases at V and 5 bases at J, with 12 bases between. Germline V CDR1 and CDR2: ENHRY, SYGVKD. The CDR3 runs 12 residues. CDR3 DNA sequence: TGTGCCATCGCACATAGTTGGGAGACCCAGTACTTC. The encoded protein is CAIAHSWETQYF.

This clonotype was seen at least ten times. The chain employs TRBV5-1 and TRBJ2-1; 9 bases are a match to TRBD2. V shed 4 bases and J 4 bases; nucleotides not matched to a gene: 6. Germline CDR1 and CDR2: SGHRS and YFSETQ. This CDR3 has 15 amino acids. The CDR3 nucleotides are TGCGCCAGCAGCCGGGGACTAGCAGATTACAATGAGCAGTTCTTC. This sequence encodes CASSRGLADYNEQFF.

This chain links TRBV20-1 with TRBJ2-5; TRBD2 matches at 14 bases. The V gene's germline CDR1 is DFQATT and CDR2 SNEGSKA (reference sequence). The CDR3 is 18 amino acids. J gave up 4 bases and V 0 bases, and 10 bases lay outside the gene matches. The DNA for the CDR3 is TGCAGTGCTAGAGATGTCTTGGGGACTAGCGGGAGATTAGAGACCCAGTACTTC. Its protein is CSARDVLGTSGRLETQYF.

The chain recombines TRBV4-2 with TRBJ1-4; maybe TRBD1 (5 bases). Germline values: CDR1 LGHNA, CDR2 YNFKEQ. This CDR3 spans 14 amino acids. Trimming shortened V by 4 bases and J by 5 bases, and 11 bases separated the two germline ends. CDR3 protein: CASSRSRDNEKLFF. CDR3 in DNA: TGTGCCAGCAGCCGCTCCCGGGACAATGAAAAACTGTTTTTT.

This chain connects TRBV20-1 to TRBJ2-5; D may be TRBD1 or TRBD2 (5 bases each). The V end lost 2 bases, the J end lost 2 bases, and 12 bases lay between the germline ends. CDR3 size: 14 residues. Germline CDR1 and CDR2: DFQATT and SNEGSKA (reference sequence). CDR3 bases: TGCAGTGCTAGACAGGGACGTAGTCAAGAGACCCAGTACTTC. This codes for CSARQGRSQETQYF.

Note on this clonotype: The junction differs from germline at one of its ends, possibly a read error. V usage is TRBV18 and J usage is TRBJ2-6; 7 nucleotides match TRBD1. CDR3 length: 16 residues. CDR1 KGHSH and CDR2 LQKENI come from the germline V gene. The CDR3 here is CASHRGFRSGANVPTF. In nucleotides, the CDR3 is TGTGCCAGCCACAGGGGTTTTCGCTCTGGGGCCAACGTCCCGACTTTC.

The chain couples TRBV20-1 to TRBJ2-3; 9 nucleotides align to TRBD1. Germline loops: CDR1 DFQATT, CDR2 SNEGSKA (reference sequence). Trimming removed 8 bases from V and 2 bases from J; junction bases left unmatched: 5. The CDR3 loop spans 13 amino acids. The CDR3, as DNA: TGCAGTCGGACAGGGGCCCTCACAGATACGCAGTATTTT. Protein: CSRTGALTDTQYF.

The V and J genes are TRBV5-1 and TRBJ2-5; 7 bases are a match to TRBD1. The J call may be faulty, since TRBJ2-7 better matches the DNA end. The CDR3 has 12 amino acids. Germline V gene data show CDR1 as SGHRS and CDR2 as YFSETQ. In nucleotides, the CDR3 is TGCGCCAGCAGCGTGACAGGGAACGAGCAGTACTTC. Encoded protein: CASSVTGNEQYF.

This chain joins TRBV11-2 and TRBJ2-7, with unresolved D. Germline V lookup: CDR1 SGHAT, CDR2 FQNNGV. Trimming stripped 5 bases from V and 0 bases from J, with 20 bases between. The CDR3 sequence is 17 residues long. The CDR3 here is CASSPPDLLLSSYEQYF. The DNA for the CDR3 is TGTGCCAGCAGCCCCCCCGACTTATTACTGAGCTCCTACGAGCAGTACTTC. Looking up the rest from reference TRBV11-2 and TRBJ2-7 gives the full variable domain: EAGVAQSPRYKIIEKRQSVAFWCNPISGHATLYWYQQILGQGPKLLIQFQNNGVVDDSQLPKDRFSAERLKGVDSTLKIQPAKLEDSAVYLCASSPPDLLLSSYEQYFGPGTRLTVT.

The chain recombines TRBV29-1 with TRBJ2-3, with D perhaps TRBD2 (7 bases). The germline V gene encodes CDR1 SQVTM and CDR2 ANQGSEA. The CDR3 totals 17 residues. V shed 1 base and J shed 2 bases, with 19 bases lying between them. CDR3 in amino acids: CSVEGGRGGKITDTQYF. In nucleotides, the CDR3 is TGCAGCGTTGAAGGGGGAAGGGGGGGAAAAATCACAGATACGCAGTATTTT.

CDR3 sequence reads: CASSPSHYNEQYF. In DNA form, the CDR3 reads TGTGCCAGCAGTCCAAGCCACTACAATGAGCAGTACTTC. The gene calls are TRBV27 and TRBJ2-5; D remains ambiguous. CDR3 length equals 13 residues. Trimming took 5 bases from V and 11 from J, leaving 18 bases between them. Germline values: CDR1 MNHEY, CDR2 SMNVEV (reference sequence).

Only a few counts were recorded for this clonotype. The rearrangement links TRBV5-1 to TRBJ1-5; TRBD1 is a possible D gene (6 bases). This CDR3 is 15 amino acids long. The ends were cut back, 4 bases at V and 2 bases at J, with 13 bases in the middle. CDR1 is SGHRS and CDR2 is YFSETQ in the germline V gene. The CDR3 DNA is TGCGCCAGCAGCATACAGGGTGGGGGCAATCAGCCCCAGCATTTT. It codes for CASSIQGGGNQPQHF.

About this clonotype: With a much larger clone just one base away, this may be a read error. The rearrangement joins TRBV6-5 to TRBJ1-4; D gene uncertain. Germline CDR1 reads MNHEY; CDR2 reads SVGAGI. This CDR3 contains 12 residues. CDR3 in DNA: TGTGCCTGCAGTTACCCCAGGGAAAAACTGTTTTTT. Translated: CACSYPREKLFF.

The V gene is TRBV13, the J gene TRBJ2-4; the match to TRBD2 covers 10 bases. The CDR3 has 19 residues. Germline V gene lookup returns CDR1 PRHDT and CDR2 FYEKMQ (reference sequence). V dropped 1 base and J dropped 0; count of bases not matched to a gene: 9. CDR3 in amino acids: CASSLARLAGATAKNIQYF. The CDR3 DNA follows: TGTGCCAGCAGCTTAGCTAGGCTAGCGGGGGCCACAGCCAAAAACATTCAGTACTTC.

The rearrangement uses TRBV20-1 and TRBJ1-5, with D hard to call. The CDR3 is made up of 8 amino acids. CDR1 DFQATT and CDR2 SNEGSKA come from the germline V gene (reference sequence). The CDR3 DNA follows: TGCAGGACCCTGTTGGGGCATTTT. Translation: CRTLLGHF.